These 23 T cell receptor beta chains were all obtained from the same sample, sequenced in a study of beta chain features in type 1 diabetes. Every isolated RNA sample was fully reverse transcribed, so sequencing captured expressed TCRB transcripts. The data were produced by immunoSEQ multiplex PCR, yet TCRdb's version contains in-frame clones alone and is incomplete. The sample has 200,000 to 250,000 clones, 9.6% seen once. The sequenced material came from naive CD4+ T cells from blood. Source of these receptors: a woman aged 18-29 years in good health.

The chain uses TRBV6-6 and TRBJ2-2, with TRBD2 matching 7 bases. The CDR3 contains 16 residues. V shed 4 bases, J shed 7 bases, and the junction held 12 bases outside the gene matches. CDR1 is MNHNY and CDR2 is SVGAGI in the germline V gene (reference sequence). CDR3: CASSSTSAREGGELFF. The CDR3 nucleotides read TGTGCCAGCAGTTCTACTAGCGCGAGAGAAGGCGGGGAGCTGTTTTTT.

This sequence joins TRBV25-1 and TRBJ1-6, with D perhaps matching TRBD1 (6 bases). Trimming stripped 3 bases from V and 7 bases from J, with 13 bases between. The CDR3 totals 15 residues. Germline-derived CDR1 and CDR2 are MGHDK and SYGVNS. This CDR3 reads CASSDSGHPNSPLHF. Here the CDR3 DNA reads TGTGCCAGCAGTGATTCGGGACATCCCAATTCACCCCTCCACTTT.

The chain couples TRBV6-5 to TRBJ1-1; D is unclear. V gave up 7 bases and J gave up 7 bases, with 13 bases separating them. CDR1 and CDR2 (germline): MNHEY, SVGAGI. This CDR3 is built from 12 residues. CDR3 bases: TGTGCCAGCAAGAAGGGAGTAAGTGAAGCTTTCTTT. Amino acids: CASKKGVSEAFF.

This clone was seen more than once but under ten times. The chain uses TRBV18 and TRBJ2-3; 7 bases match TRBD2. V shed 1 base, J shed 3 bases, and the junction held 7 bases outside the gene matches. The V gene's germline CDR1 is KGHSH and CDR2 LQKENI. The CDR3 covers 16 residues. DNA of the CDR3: TGTGCCAGCTCACCACAGGGCGGGGGACCAACAGATACGCAGTATTTT. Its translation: CASSPQGGGPTDTQYF. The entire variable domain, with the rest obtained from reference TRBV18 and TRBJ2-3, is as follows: NAGVMQNPRHLVRRRGQEARLRCSPMKGHSHVYWYRQLPEEGLKFMVYLQKENIIDESGMPKERFSAEFPKEGPSILRIQQVVRGDSAAYFCASSPQGGGPTDTQYFGPGTRLTVL.

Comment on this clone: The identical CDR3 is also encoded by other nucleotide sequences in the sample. CDR3 amino acids: CASSVSTGNYGYTF. In DNA, the CDR3 is TGTGCCAGCAGCGTTTCAACAGGGAACTATGGCTACACCTTC. The chain uses TRBV9 and TRBJ1-2, with a possible D match to TRBD1 (6 bases). This CDR3 comprises 14 residues. The germline V and J ends were trimmed by 2 bases and 2 bases, with 10 bases remaining between them. Germline V lookup: CDR1 SGDLS, CDR2 YYNGEE.

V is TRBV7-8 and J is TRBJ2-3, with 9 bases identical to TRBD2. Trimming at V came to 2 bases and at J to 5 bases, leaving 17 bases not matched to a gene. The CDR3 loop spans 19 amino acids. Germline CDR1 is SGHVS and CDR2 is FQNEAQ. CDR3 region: CASSLPRRGGGAKRDTQYF. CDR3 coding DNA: TGTGCCAGCAGCTTACCCCGCAGGGGCGGGGGGGCTAAGAGAGATACGCAGTATTTT.

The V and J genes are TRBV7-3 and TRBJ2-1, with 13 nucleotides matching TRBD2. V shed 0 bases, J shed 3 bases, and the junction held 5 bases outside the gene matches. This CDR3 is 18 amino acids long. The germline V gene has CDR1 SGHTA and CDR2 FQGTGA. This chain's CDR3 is CASSLTGTSGAGYNEQFF. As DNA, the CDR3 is TGTGCCAGCAGCTTAACTGGGACTAGCGGGGCGGGCTACAATGAGCAGTTCTTC.

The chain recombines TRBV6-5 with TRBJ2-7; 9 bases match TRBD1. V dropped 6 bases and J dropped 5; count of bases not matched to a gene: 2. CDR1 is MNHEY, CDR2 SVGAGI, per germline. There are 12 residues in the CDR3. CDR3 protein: CASRGDRDEQYF. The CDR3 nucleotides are TGTGCCAGCAGGGGGGACAGGGACGAGCAGTACTTC.

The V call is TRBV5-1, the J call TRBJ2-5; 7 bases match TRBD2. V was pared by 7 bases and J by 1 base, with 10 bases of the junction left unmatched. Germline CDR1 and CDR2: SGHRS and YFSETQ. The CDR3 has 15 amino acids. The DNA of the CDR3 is TGCGCCAGCCCGCCGGCTAGCGGTAGCCAAGAGACCCAGTACTTC. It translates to CASPPASGSQETQYF. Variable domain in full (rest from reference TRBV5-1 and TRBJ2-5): KAGVTQTPRYLIKTRGQQVTLSCSPISGHRSVSWYQQTPGQGLQFLFEYFSETQRNKGNFPGRFSGRQFSNSRSEMNVSTLELGDSALYLCASPPASGSQETQYFGPGTRLLVL.

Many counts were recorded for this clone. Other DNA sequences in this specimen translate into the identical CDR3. CDR3 in DNA: TGTGCCAGCAGCTTGTCACGGACAGATACGCAGTATTTT. Translated: CASSLSRTDTQYF. The chain couples TRBV5-4 to TRBJ2-3, with D unclear. The CDR3 sequence is 13 residues long. V was pared by 1 base and J by 3 bases, with 6 bases between. CDR1 SGHNT and CDR2 YYREEE come from the germline V gene (reference sequence).

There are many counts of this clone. The CDR3 here is CAWSVSEQFF. The CDR3 DNA reads as TGTGCCTGGAGCGTGAGTGAGCAGTTCTTC. This sequence joins TRBV30 and TRBJ2-1, with D uncertain. Between the trimmed V and J ends, which lost 3 bases and 9 bases, there was a span of 6 bases. This CDR3 region has 10 residues. The germline V gene encodes CDR1 GTSNPN and CDR2 SVGIG (reference sequence).

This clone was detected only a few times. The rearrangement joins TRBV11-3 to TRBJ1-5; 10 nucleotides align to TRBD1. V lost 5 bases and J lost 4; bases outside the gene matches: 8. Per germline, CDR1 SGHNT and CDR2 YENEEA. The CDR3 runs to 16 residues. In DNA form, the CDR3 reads TGTGCCAGCAGCCCTCAGACAGGGGGCCGTAATCAGCCCCAGCATTTT. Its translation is CASSPQTGGRNQPQHF.

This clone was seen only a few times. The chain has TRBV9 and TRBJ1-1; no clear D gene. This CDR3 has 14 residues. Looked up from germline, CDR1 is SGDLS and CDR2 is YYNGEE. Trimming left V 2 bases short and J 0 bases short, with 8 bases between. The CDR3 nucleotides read TGTGCCAGCAGCGTCGATGCGATGAACACTGAAGCTTTCTTT. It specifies CASSVDAMNTEAFF.

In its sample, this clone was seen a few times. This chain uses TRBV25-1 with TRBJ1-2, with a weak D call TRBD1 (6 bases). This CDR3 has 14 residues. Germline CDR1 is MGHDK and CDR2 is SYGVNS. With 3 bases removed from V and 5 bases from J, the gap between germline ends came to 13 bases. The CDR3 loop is CASSESPTGYGYTF. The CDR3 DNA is TGTGCCAGCAGTGAGAGCCCCACAGGGTATGGCTACACCTTC.

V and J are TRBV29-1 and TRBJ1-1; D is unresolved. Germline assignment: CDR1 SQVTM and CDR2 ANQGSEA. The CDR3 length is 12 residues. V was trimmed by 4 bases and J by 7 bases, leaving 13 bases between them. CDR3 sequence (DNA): TGCAGCGTTGCGGAGGTTGCGGTTGAAGCTTTCTTT. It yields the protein CSVAEVAVEAFF.

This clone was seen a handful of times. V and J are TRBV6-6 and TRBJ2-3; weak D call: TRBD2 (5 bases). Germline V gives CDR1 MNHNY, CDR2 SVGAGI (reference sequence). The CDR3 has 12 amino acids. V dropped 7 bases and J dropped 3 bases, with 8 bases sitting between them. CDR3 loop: CASTRDTDTQYF. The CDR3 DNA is TGTGCCAGCACGAGGGATACAGATACGCAGTATTTT.

CDR3 loop: CASSVPGQGWGTAPLHF. The CDR3 region has the DNA TGTGCCAGCAGCGTCCCGGGACAGGGGTGGGGTACGGCACCCCTCCACTTT. V usage is TRBV5-5 and J usage is TRBJ1-6, with 10 bases that match TRBD1. Germline-derived CDR1 and CDR2 are SGHKS and YYEKEE (reference sequence). The CDR3 sequence is 17 residues long. V shed 4 bases and J 11 bases; nucleotides not matched to a gene: 15.

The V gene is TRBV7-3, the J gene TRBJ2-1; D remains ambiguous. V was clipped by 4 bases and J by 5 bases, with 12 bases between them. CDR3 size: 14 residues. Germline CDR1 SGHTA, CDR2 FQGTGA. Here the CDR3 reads CASSSHKLNNEQFF. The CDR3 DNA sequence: TGTGCCAGCAGCTCGCATAAACTCAACAATGAGCAGTTCTTC.

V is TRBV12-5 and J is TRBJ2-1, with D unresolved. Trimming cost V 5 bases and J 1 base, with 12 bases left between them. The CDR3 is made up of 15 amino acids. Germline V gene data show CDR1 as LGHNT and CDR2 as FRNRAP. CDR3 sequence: CASGPLLESYNEQFF. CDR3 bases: TGTGCTAGTGGTCCGCTTTTGGAGTCCTACAATGAGCAGTTCTTC. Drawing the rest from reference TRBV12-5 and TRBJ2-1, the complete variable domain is DARVTQTPRHKVTEMGQEVTMRCQPILGHNTVFWYRQTMMQGLELLAYFRNRAPLDDSGMPKDRFSAEMPDATLATLKIQPSEPRDSAVYFCASGPLLESYNEQFFGPGTRLTVL.

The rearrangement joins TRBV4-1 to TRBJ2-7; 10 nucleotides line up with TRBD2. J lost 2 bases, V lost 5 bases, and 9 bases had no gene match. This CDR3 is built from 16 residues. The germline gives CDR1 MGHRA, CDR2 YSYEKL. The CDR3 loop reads CASSSRASGGTYEQYF. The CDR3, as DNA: TGCGCCAGCAGCTCTCGCGCTAGCGGGGGTACCTACGAGCAGTACTTC.

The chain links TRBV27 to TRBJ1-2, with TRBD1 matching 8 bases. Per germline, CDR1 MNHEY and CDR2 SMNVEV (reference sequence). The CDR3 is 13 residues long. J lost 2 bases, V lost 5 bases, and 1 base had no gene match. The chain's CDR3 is CASSRDRNYGYTF. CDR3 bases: TGTGCCAGCAGTCGGGACAGGAACTATGGCTACACCTTC.

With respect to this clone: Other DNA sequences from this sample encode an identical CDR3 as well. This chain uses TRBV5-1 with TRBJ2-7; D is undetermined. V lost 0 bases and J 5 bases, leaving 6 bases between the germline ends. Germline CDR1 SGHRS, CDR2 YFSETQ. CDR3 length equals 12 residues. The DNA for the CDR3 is TGCGCCAGCAGCTTGGCCGGAGACGAGCAGTACTTC. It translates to CASSLAGDEQYF.

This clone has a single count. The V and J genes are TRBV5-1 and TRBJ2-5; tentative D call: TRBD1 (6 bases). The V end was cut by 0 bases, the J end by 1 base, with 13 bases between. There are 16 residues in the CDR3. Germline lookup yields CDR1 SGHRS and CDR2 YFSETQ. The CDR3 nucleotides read TGCGCCAGCAGCTTGGCCCCTAGGACAGTCCAAGAGACCCAGTACTTC. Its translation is CASSLAPRTVQETQYF.